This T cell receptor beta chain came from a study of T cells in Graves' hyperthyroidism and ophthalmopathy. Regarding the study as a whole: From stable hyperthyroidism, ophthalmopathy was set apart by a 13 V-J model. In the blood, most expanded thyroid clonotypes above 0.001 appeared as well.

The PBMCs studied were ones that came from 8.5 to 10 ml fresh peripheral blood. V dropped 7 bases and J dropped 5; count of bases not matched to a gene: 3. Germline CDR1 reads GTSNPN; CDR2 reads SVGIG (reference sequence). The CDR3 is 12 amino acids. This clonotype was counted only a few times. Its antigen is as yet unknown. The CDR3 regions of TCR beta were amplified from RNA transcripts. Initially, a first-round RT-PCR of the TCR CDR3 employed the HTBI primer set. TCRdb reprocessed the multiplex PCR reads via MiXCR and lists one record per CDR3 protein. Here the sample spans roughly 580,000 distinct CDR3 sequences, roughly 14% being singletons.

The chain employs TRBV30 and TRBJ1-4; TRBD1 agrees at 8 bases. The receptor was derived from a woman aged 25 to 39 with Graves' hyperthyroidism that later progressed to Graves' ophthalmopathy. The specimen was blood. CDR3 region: CASTGVNEKLFF. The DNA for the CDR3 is TGTGCCTCGACAGGGGTCAATGAAAAACTGTTTTTT.